The 27 T cell receptor beta chains presented below share a single source sample, sequenced in a study of beta chain features in type 1 diabetes (dated by TCRdb to 2017 to 2018). Library creation used the immunoSEQ multiplex PCR assay. The High Capacity cDNA Reverse Transcription Kit was used to reverse transcribe all of the isolated RNA, meaning that expressed TCRB transcripts were what got sequenced. TCRdb limited this immuneACCESS table to in-frame rearrangements with V and J called. A share of clones is missing; checked studies link under half to unresolved V genes, and the rest is unexplained. A total of 350,000 or so clones appear in this sample, 15% to 20% of them only once. Approximately 0.041% of the sample lies in the top ten. The sequencing input was naive CD4+ T cells from blood. According to the study, the label for this sample's cell subset or site signals: true naive CD4+ T cells. These receptors all come from a young woman in good health.

This clone came up a few times. V and J are TRBV6-5 and TRBJ2-3, with 10 bases aligning to TRBD2. CDR1 is MNHEY and CDR2 is SVGAGI in the germline V gene. J gave up 0 bases and V 2 bases, and 2 bases lay outside the gene matches. The CDR3 totals 16 residues. CDR3 amino acids: CASSYAGLASTDTQYF. As DNA, the CDR3 is TGTGCCAGCAGTTACGCGGGACTAGCGAGCACAGATACGCAGTATTTT.

The chain carries TRBV21-1 and TRBJ2-7; the DNA was not compared with TRBD1, the D call given in the table. TRBV21-1 is reported as a pseudogene. This CDR3 region has 13 residues. The CDR3 nucleotides read TGTGCCAGGGGGGCCGCTCGTAGGTACGAGCAGTACTTC. Translation gives CARGAARRYEQYF.

This clone occurred a few times. The chain uses TRBV7-6 and TRBJ2-5; maybe TRBD1 (7 bases). The CDR3 has 12 amino acids. The germline V and J ends were trimmed by 4 bases and 7 bases, with 10 bases remaining between them. CDR1 is SGHVS, CDR2 FNYEAQ, per germline. CDR3 loop: CASSSQGGTQYF. CDR3 coding DNA: TGTGCCAGCAGCTCTCAGGGGGGGACCCAGTACTTC. The full variable domain, with the rest looked up from reference TRBV7-6 and TRBJ2-5, is GAGVSQSPRYKVTKRGQDVALRCDPISGHVSLYWYRQALGQGPEFLTYFNYEAQQDKSGLPNDRFSAERPEGSISTLTIQRTEQRDSAMYRCASSSQGGTQYFGPGTRLLVL.

The chain couples TRBV5-1 to TRBJ2-3; 10 bases fit TRBD2. Trimming at V came to 4 bases and at J to 4 bases, leaving 6 bases not matched to a gene. The CDR3 runs 15 residues. Germline CDR1 reads SGHRS; CDR2 reads YFSETQ. The CDR3 DNA reads TGCGCCAGCAGCGCCGGGACTAGCGACGCAGATACGCAGTATTTT. Translation gives CASSAGTSDADTQYF.

This sequence joins TRBV4-1 and TRBJ2-1, with D uncertain. Germline CDR1 is MGHRA and CDR2 is YSYEKL. V lost 0 bases, J lost 6 bases, and 9 bases lay in between. The CDR3 is 14 amino acids. CDR3 bases: TGCGCCAGCAGCCAAGATAACAACCTCAATGAGCAGTTCTTC. Its translation is CASSQDNNLNEQFF.

This clone was found a few times. The rearrangement uses TRBV7-9 and TRBJ1-2; D not certain. The germline CDR1 and CDR2 sequences are SEHNR and FQNEAQ (reference sequence). The CDR3 has 14 amino acids. V was clipped by 2 bases and J by 6 bases, with 13 bases between them. The CDR3 bases are TGTGCCAGCAGCTTATATAAGGCCGGGGATGGCTACACCTTC. Translating it yields CASSLYKAGDGYTF. The variable domain in full, with the rest retrieved from reference TRBV7-9 and TRBJ1-2, is DTGVSQNPRHKITKRGQNVTFRCDPISEHNRLYWYRQTLGQGPEFLTYFQNEAQLEKSRLLSDRFSAERPKGSFSTLEIQRTEQGDSAMYLCASSLYKAGDGYTFGSGTRLTVV.

The rearrangement uses TRBV4-3 and TRBJ2-2, with D maybe TRBD1 (6 bases). The CDR3 totals 16 residues. Germline V CDR1 and CDR2: LGHNA, YSLEER. Trimming took off 3 bases at V and 4 bases at J, with 15 bases between the two ends. The CDR3 DNA follows: TGCGCCAGCAGCCAGAATCAGGGGTTGGTCACCGGGGAGCTGTTTTTT. It translates to CASSQNQGLVTGELFF.

The V call is TRBV11-2, the J call TRBJ2-1; 8 nucleotides match TRBD2. Germline assignment: CDR1 SGHAT and CDR2 FQNNGV. With 2 bases clipped from V and 7 bases from J, the junction kept 7 bases outside the gene matches. The CDR3 sequence is 15 residues long. The CDR3 spells CASSLTGGAMNEQFF. In DNA form, the CDR3 reads TGTGCCAGCAGCTTAACCGGGGGGGCTATGAATGAGCAGTTCTTC.

The CDR3 region has the DNA TGTGCCAGCAGCTTAAAAGTCCGACTAGCGGGAGAACGAGAGACCCAGTACTTC. As protein: CASSLKVRLAGERETQYF. The chain employs TRBV11-2 and TRBJ2-5; 12 nucleotides match TRBD2. Per germline, CDR1 SGHAT and CDR2 FQNNGV. J lost 4 bases, V lost 2 bases, and 11 bases had no gene match. This CDR3 region has 18 residues.

This clone was seen only a few times. This rearrangement joins TRBV4-2 to TRBJ2-3; 8 positions agree with TRBD2. Germline assignment: CDR1 LGHNA and CDR2 YNFKEQ. V shed 3 bases, J shed 1 base, and the junction held 9 bases outside the gene matches. The CDR3 has 17 residues. This chain's CDR3 is CASSQDGGGSGTDTQYF. In nucleotides, the CDR3 is TGTGCCAGCAGCCAGGACGGGGGGGGTTCCGGCACAGATACGCAGTATTTT.

The gene calls are TRBV4-1 and TRBJ2-3, with 11 bases matching TRBD2. Germline lookup yields CDR1 MGHRA and CDR2 YSYEKL. Unmatched junction bases numbered 5, after V lost 0 bases and J lost 3 bases. This CDR3 contains 17 residues. CDR3 amino acids: CASSQDILAGGTDTQYF. CDR3 DNA sequence: TGCGCCAGCAGCCAAGATATCCTAGCGGGAGGAACAGATACGCAGTATTTT.

V and J are TRBV7-3 and TRBJ2-2, with 8 positions matching TRBD2. Losses at the gene ends were 2 bases for V and 6 bases for J; bases not matched to a gene: 5. CDR1 and CDR2 from the germline V gene are SGHTA and FQGTGA. This CDR3 contains 15 residues. The CDR3 region has the DNA TGTGCCAGCAGCTTAGCTGTAGCGGGGCCCGGGGAGCTGTTTTTT. Residues: CASSLAVAGPGELFF.

This clone was seen a few times. V is TRBV30 and J is TRBJ1-1, with D possibly matching TRBD1 (6 bases). Trimming removed 0 bases from V and 5 bases from J, with 19 bases in between. The CDR3 is made up of 16 amino acids. Germline CDR1 is GTSNPN and CDR2 is SVGIG (reference sequence). CDR3 nucleotides: TGTGCCTGGAGTGTACACCCGCAGGGGAAGGGGACTGAAGCTTTCTTT. This encodes CAWSVHPQGKGTEAFF.

This clone came up a few times. The chain has TRBV11-2 and TRBJ2-5; D is unresolved. The CDR3 spans 13 residues. Trimming took 5 bases from V and 0 from J, leaving 7 bases between them. Germline CDR1 SGHAT, CDR2 FQNNGV. For the CDR3, the DNA is TGTGCCAGCAGCGTGAGGTACCAAGAGACCCAGTACTTC. Amino acid sequence: CASSVRYQETQYF.

As concerns this clone: The same CDR3 arises from other DNA sequences in this sample as well. The chain carries TRBV18 and TRBJ1-1; D is ambiguous. V lost 0 bases to trimming and J lost 0 bases, with 5 bases between them. The CDR3 totals 14 residues. Germline assignment: CDR1 KGHSH and CDR2 LQKENI. The CDR3 sequence: CASSPPSMNTEAFF. The CDR3, as DNA: TGTGCCAGCTCACCACCGTCCATGAACACTGAAGCTTTCTTT.

To note about this clone: The sample contains more than one DNA sequence encoding this CDR3. The chain recombines TRBV5-1 with TRBJ2-7, with D unresolved. The CDR3 loop spans 12 amino acids. The V gene lost 1 base and the J gene lost 3 bases, with 5 bases spanning the gap. The germline gives CDR1 SGHRS, CDR2 YFSETQ. The CDR3 DNA reads as TGCGCCAGCAGCTTGACAGACTACGAGCAGTACTTC. Translated, it gives CASSLTDYEQYF. The whole variable domain, remainder taken from reference TRBV5-1 and TRBJ2-7, is KAGVTQTPRYLIKTRGQQVTLSCSPISGHRSVSWYQQTPGQGLQFLFEYFSETQRNKGNFPGRFSGRQFSNSRSEMNVSTLELGDSALYLCASSLTDYEQYFGPGTRLTVT.

The table lists this clone with a few counts. The chain combines TRBV6-5 with TRBJ2-2; no definite D call. The CDR3 has 12 amino acids. With 5 bases removed from V and 6 bases from J, the gap between germline ends came to 7 bases. In germline, CDR1 is MNHEY, CDR2 SVGAGI. CDR3 sequence reads: CASSLSAGELFF. The CDR3 nucleotides are TGTGCCAGCAGTCTGTCGGCCGGGGAGCTGTTTTTT.

This chain links TRBV4-3 with TRBJ1-2; D is perhaps TRBD1 (5 bases). V was shortened by 3 bases and J by 4 bases, with 9 bases between the two germline ends. From germline, CDR1 is LGHNA and CDR2 YSLEER. CDR3 size: 13 residues. DNA of the CDR3: TGCGCCAGCAGCCAGGACATATCCTATGGCTACACCTTC. Translating it yields CASSQDISYGYTF.

The chain links TRBV7-7 to TRBJ2-1, with TRBD2 matching 12 bases. The CDR3 runs to 15 residues. V dropped 10 bases and J dropped 8; count of bases not matched to a gene: 12. Germline-derived CDR1 and CDR2 are SSHAT and FNYEAQ (reference sequence). CDR3 residues: CATKGASGRVDEQFF. DNA for the CDR3: TGTGCCACCAAGGGAGCTAGCGGGAGGGTTGATGAGCAGTTCTTC.

The V gene is TRBV4-1, the J gene TRBJ2-1; D is perhaps TRBD1 (5 bases). The CDR3 has 14 residues. Germline V gives CDR1 MGHRA, CDR2 YSYEKL. The V end lost 0 bases, the J end lost 11 bases, and 14 bases lay between the germline ends. The CDR3, as DNA: TGCGCCAGCAGCCAAGATGGGGCGCTGAGGAAGCAGTTCTTC. Amino acid sequence: CASSQDGALRKQFF.

The chain carries TRBV4-1 and TRBJ2-2; TRBD1 aligns across 8 bases. Trimming cost V 2 bases and J 7 bases; bases outside gene matches: 6. CDR1 is MGHRA, CDR2 YSYEKL, per germline. This CDR3 has 15 residues. CDR3 protein: CASSQPGQGSGELFF. The CDR3 DNA is TGCGCCAGCAGCCAACCAGGACAGGGAAGCGGGGAGCTGTTTTTT.

The chain joins TRBV4-1 to TRBJ2-2; weak D call: TRBD1 (6 bases). The CDR3 length is 15 residues. V lost 7 bases and J 9 bases, leaving 21 bases between the germline ends. From germline, CDR1 is MGHRA and CDR2 YSYEKL. The CDR3, as DNA: TGCGCCAGCAACCACCCCGGGACATCAGTTCGGGAGCTGTTTTTT. As protein: CASNHPGTSVRELFF.

The V gene is TRBV29-1, the J gene TRBJ1-1; TRBD1 agrees at 7 bases. CDR3 length: 14 amino acids. Germline V CDR1 and CDR2: SQVTM, ANQGSEA. Losses at the gene ends were 7 bases for V and 1 base for J; bases not matched to a gene: 9. CDR3 DNA sequence: TGCAGCGGACGACAGGGCCACGAGAACACTGAAGCTTTCTTT. As protein: CSGRQGHENTEAFF.

The chain uses TRBV14 and TRBJ2-4; the D gene is possibly TRBD2 (6 bases). The CDR3 is 14 amino acids. Germline values: CDR1 SGHDN, CDR2 FVKESK. Deletions cut 5 bases from V and 1 base from J, with 9 bases between. The DNA for the CDR3 is TGTGCCAGCAGCGCAGCGGGCGCCAAAAACATTCAGTACTTC. Translation gives CASSAAGAKNIQYF. Drawing the rest from reference TRBV14 and TRBJ2-4, the complete variable domain is EAGVTQFPSHSVIEKGQTVTLRCDPISGHDNLYWYRRVMGKEIKFLLHFVKESKQDESGMPNNRFLAERTGGTYSTLKVQPAELEDSGVYFCASSAAGAKNIQYFGAGTRLSVL.

J is TRBJ1-1 and V is TRBV18, with D perhaps TRBD1 (5 bases). Per germline, CDR1 KGHSH and CDR2 LQKENI. CDR3 length: 15 amino acids. Trimming left V 2 bases short and J 1 base short, with 11 bases between. CDR3 amino acids: CASSPNRLKNTEAFF. As DNA, the CDR3 is TGTGCCAGCTCACCAAACAGGTTAAAGAACACTGAAGCTTTCTTT.

The chain recombines TRBV30 with TRBJ2-1; TRBD1 aligns across 8 bases. In germline, CDR1 is GTSNPN, CDR2 SVGIG (reference sequence). The ends lost 5 bases at V and 2 bases at J; junction bases unmatched: 2. The CDR3 is 13 residues long. For the CDR3, the DNA is TGTGCCTGGGGACAGGGAGCCTACAATGAGCAGTTCTTC. Its protein product is CAWGQGAYNEQFF.

A few counts support this clone. The rearrangement links TRBV5-4 to TRBJ1-2; D ambiguous. V was shortened by 0 bases and J by 3 bases, with 15 bases between the two germline ends. Germline-derived CDR1 and CDR2 are SGHNT and YYREEE (reference sequence). CDR3 length equals 16 residues. The CDR3 sequence is CASSLAGQVVDYGYTF. The CDR3 nucleotides are TGTGCCAGCAGCTTGGCCGGCCAGGTTGTCGACTATGGCTACACCTTC.